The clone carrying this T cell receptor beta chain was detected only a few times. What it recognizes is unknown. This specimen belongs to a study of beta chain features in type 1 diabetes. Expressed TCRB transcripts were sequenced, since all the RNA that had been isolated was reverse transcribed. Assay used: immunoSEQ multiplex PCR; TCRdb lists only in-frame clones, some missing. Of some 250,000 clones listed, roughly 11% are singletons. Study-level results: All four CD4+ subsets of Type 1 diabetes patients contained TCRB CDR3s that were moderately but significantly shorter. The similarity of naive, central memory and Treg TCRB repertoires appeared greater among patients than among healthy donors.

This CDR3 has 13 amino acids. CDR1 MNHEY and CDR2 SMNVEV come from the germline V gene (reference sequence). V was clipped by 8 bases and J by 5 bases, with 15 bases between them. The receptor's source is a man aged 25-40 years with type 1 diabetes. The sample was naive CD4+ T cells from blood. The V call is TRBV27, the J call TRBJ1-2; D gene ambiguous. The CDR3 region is CASSIRAGYGYTF. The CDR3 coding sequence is TGTGCCAGCTCTATAAGGGCGGGGTATGGCTACACCTTC.